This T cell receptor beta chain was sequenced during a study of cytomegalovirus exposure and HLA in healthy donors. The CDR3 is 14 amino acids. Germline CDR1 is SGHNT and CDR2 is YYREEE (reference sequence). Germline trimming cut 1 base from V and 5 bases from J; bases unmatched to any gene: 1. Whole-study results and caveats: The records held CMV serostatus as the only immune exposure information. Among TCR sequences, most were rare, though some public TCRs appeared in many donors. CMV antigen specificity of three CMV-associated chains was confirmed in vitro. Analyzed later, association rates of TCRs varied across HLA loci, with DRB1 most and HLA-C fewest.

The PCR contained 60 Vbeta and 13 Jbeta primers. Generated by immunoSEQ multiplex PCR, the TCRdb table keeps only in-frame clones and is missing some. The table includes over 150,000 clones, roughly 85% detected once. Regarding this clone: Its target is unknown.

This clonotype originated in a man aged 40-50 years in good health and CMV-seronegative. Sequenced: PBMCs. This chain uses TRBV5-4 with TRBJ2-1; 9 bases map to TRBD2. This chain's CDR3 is CASSLIAGDNEQFF. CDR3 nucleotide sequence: TGTGCCAGCAGCTTGATAGCGGGAGACAATGAGCAGTTCTTC.